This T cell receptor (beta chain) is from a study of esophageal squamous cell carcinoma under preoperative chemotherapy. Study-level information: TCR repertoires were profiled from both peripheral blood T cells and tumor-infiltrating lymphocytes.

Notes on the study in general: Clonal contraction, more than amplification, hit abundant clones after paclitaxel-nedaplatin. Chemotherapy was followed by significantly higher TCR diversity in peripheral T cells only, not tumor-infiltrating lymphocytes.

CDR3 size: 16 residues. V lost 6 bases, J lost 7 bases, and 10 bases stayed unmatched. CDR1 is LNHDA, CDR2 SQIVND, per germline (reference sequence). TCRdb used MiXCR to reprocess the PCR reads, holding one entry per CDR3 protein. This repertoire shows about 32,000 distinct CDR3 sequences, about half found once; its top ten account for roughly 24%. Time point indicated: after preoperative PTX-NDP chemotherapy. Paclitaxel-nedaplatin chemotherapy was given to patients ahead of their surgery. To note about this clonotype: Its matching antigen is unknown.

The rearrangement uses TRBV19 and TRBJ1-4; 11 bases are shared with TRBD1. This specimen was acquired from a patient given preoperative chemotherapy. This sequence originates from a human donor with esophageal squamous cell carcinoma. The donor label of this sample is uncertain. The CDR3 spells CASRDRGLREGEKLFF. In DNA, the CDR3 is TGTGCCAGTAGGGACAGGGGGCTGAGGGAAGGTGAAAAACTGTTTTTT.